The 20 T cell receptor beta chains below were found in one sample sequenced in a study of cytomegalovirus exposure and HLA in healthy donors. The PCR was carried out with 60 Vbeta primers and 13 Jbeta primers. Measured with immunoSEQ multiplex PCR; TCRdb has only the in-frame clones, and not every one. This table holds about 190,000 clones, around 85% found once. Sequencing input: PBMCs. The receptors were gathered from a man aged 35 to 55 in good health and CMV-seropositive.

For the CDR3, the DNA is TGTGCCACCAGAAAGGACAGGGTGGGCAATCAGCCCCAGCATTTT. Translation: CATRKDRVGNQPQHF. This chain joins TRBV15 and TRBJ1-5; 8 bases line up with TRBD1. The V segment lost 6 bases and the J segment 2 bases; nucleotides outside the gene matches: 6. CDR1 LNHNV and CDR2 YYDKDF come from the germline V gene (reference sequence). The CDR3 loop spans 15 amino acids.

This rearrangement joins TRBV19 to TRBJ1-1; maybe TRBD1 (6 bases). The CDR3 is made up of 13 amino acids. Germline CDR1 LNHDA, CDR2 SQIVND (reference sequence). Trimming removed 6 bases from V and 3 bases from J, with 11 bases in between. The CDR3 protein is CASRETGYTEAFF. The CDR3 coding sequence is TGTGCCAGTAGAGAAACAGGGTACACTGAAGCTTTCTTT.

Remarks on this clone: The junction shows a germline mismatch at one end, possibly a read error. Other DNA sequences within the sample encode an identical CDR3. The V gene is TRBV9, the J gene TRBJ1-2, with a tentative D call TRBD1 (6 bases). This CDR3 is 12 amino acids long. Germline V lookup: CDR1 SGDLS, CDR2 YYNGEE. CDR3: CASSYGQYGYTF. The CDR3, as DNA: TGCGCCAGCAGCTACGGACAGTATGGCTACACCTTC.

The V call is TRBV6-5, the J call TRBJ2-7; 9 positions agree with TRBD1. CDR3 length equals 16 residues. CDR1 MNHEY and CDR2 SVGAGI come from the germline V gene. After removal of 4 bases from V and 7 bases from J, the junction contained 14 bases not matched to a gene. The CDR3 spells CASSFLPDRGLYEQYF. In DNA, the CDR3 is TGTGCCAGCAGTTTCCTTCCGGACAGGGGACTCTATGAGCAGTACTTC.

This clone was detected only a few times. The chain joins TRBV6-1 to TRBJ2-7, with D possibly being TRBD2 (7 bases). Deletions cut 3 bases from V and 7 bases from J, with 13 bases between. Germline assignment: CDR1 MNHNS and CDR2 SASEGT. This CDR3 spans 13 amino acids. CDR3 sequence (DNA): TGTGCCAGCAGTGAGAGGGGGGGGCATGAGCAGTACTTC. Translating it yields CASSERGGHEQYF.

This chain joins TRBV19 and TRBJ1-1, with D possibly being TRBD1 (5 bases). CDR1 is LNHDA, CDR2 SQIVND, per germline (reference sequence). The CDR3 covers 14 residues. Trimming pared 5 bases from V and 2 bases from J, leaving 12 bases between. The CDR3 region is CASSHPQGNTEAFF. In DNA, the CDR3 is TGTGCCAGTAGTCACCCCCAGGGAAACACTGAAGCTTTCTTT.

This sequence joins TRBV5-6 and TRBJ2-1, with TRBD2 identical over 8 bases. The CDR3 is made up of 17 amino acids. Germline trimming cut 0 bases from V and 6 bases from J; bases unmatched to any gene: 11. Germline CDR1 reads SGHDT; CDR2 reads YYEEEE. CDR3 in amino acids: CASSLEAVIAGPNEQFF. CDR3 DNA: TGTGCCAGCAGCTTGGAGGCCGTTATAGCGGGGCCCAATGAGCAGTTCTTC.

This clone was recorded only once. This chain uses TRBV30 with TRBJ1-1; 8 bases map to TRBD1. The CDR3 is made up of 11 amino acids. The junction had 1 base not matched to a gene; V was cut back by 7 bases and J by 3 bases. Germline V CDR1 and CDR2: GTSNPN, SVGIG (reference sequence). The CDR3 DNA is TGTGCCTTACAGGGGGACACTGAAGCTTTCTTT. Translated, it gives CALQGDTEAFF.

The sample holds one count of this clone. The chain combines TRBV10-1 with TRBJ2-7; 12 bases line up with TRBD2. In germline, CDR1 is WNHNN, CDR2 SYGVQD (reference sequence). The CDR3 runs to 15 residues. Germline trimming cut 5 bases from V and 1 base from J; bases unmatched to any gene: 3. In DNA, the CDR3 is TGCGCCAGCAGTTTACTAGCGGGGGGTTCCTACGAGCAGTACTTC. Its translation: CASSLLAGGSYEQYF.

This chain joins TRBV28 and TRBJ2-6, with D tentatively TRBD1 (5 bases). The CDR3 sequence is 16 residues long. Germline CDR1 and CDR2: MDHEN and SYDVKM. Deletions cut 7 bases from V and 0 bases from J, with 13 bases between. CDR3 sequence reads: CASIRQLTSGANVLTF. CDR3 DNA sequence: TGTGCCAGCATTAGACAGTTAACCTCTGGGGCCAACGTCCTGACTTTC.

The chain joins TRBV6-1 to TRBJ1-1; TRBD1 might be the D (5 bases). The V gene's germline CDR1 is MNHNS and CDR2 SASEGT. V lost 6 bases, J lost 4 bases, and 12 bases lay in between. This CDR3 has 13 amino acids. The CDR3 coding sequence is TGTGCCAGCAGCATCTCCGGGGGCACTGAAGCTTTCTTT. It encodes CASSISGGTEAFF.

CDR3 region: CASSEQGSGELFF. The CDR3 region has the DNA TGTGCCAGCTCAGAGCAGGGTTCCGGGGAGCTGTTTTTT. The chain links TRBV18 to TRBJ2-2; possible D gene TRBD1, 5 bases. The CDR3 totals 13 residues. V was pared by 5 bases and J by 6 bases, with 10 bases between. From germline, CDR1 is KGHSH and CDR2 LQKENI. Full variable domain (rest looked up from reference TRBV18 and TRBJ2-2): NAGVMQNPRHLVRRRGQEARLRCSPMKGHSHVYWYRQLPEEGLKFMVYLQKENIIDESGMPKERFSAEFPKEGPSILRIQQVVRGDSAAYFCASSEQGSGELFFGEGSRLTVL.

The chain links TRBV27 to TRBJ2-2; no clear D. This CDR3 region has 12 residues. The germline V and J ends were trimmed by 5 bases and 4 bases, with 5 bases remaining between them. The V gene's germline CDR1 is MNHEY and CDR2 SMNVEV (reference sequence). CDR3 in amino acids: CASSRVTGELFF. DNA for the CDR3: TGTGCCAGCAGTCGGGTCACCGGGGAGCTGTTTTTT.

The chain has TRBV19 and TRBJ2-5; the match to TRBD1 covers 10 bases. CDR3 length equals 14 residues. CDR1 and CDR2 from the germline V gene are LNHDA and SQIVND (reference sequence). V was clipped by 6 bases and J by 5 bases; unmatched bases: 6. In nucleotides, the CDR3 is TGTGCCAGTAGAAGGGACAGGGGAGGGGAGACCCAGTACTTC. Translating gives CASRRDRGGETQYF.

Comment on this clone: This sequence is one base from a far larger clone and is likely a read error. Other DNA sequences in the same sample also yield this CDR3. This chain uses TRBV5-4 with TRBJ2-2; the D gene is possibly TRBD1 (5 bases). Germline V gene data show CDR1 as SGHNT and CDR2 as YYREEE (reference sequence). The CDR3 extends over 18 amino acids. V was clipped by 4 bases and J by 2 bases, with 21 bases between them. The CDR3 nucleotides read TGTGCCAGCAGCCACGGCCGAACAGGAGACCTTAACACCGGGGAGCTGTTTTTT. Its translation: CASSHGRTGDLNTGELFF.

The J gene is TRBJ2-5, the V gene TRBV5-1; 11 positions agree with TRBD2. CDR3 size: 16 residues. The V segment lost 2 bases and the J segment 1 base; nucleotides outside the gene matches: 4. Germline assignment: CDR1 SGHRS and CDR2 YFSETQ. The CDR3 nucleotides are TGCGCCAGCAGCTTTGGGACTAGCGGCCCCCAAGAGACCCAGTACTTC. It encodes CASSFGTSGPQETQYF.

This clone has more than one count but fewer than ten. The V gene is TRBV25-1, the J gene TRBJ1-1; 8 nucleotides agree with TRBD1. This CDR3 is built from 16 residues. The trim removed 2 bases at V and 1 base at J, leaving 6 bases unmatched. Looked up from germline, CDR1 is MGHDK and CDR2 is SYGVNS. The CDR3, as DNA: TGTGCCAGCAGTGAAGACCGGGACAGGCCGAACACTGAAGCTTTCTTT. Encoded protein: CASSEDRDRPNTEAFF.

The V call is TRBV5-1, the J call TRBJ1-1, with TRBD1 matching 9 bases. CDR1 SGHRS and CDR2 YFSETQ come from the germline V gene. The CDR3 sequence is 15 residues long. Losses at the gene ends were 4 bases for V and 5 bases for J; bases not matched to a gene: 9. CDR3 nucleotide sequence: TGCGCCAGCAGCCCTGGAGGGGACAGGGTGACTGAAGCTTTCTTT. It is translated as CASSPGGDRVTEAFF.

The chain has TRBV30 and TRBJ1-2; D is undetermined. Trimming took 5 bases from V and 4 from J, leaving 14 bases between them. CDR1 and CDR2 (germline): GTSNPN, SVGIG (reference sequence). CDR3 size: 13 residues. DNA for the CDR3: TGTGCCTGGTTCGGGTCGCCTGGCTATGGCTACACCTTC. Translation gives CAWFGSPGYGYTF.

The chain is built from TRBV14 and TRBJ2-7; D ambiguous. This CDR3 spans 16 amino acids. V gave up 0 bases and J gave up 6 bases, with 18 bases separating them. Germline V gene lookup returns CDR1 SGHDN and CDR2 FVKESK. The CDR3 DNA sequence: TGTGCCAGCAGCCAAGATGTTGAGGCGGCTTCCAGCGAGCAGTACTTC. Amino acids: CASSQDVEAASSEQYF.